The 32 T cell receptor beta chains below were found in one sample sequenced in a study of cytomegalovirus exposure and HLA in healthy donors. The PCR used 60 Vbeta and 13 Jbeta primers. Sequencing was performed with immunoSEQ multiplex PCR; in TCRdb, only in-frame clones are kept and a portion is missing. The data show about 190,000 clones, roughly 86% seen once. Sequenced input: PBMCs. The source is a woman under 30 in good health and CMV-seronegative.

This chain uses TRBV5-1 with TRBJ1-1; 8 bases match TRBD1. Germline V gene lookup returns CDR1 SGHRS and CDR2 YFSETQ. After removal of 4 bases from V and 3 bases from J, the junction contained 8 bases not matched to a gene. The CDR3 loop spans 15 amino acids. The CDR3, as DNA: TGCGCCAGCAGCGCCCAGGGGGCAGGTGACACTGAAGCTTTCTTT. Its protein is CASSAQGAGDTEAFF. Variable domain in full (rest from reference TRBV5-1 and TRBJ1-1): KAGVTQTPRYLIKTRGQQVTLSCSPISGHRSVSWYQQTPGQGLQFLFEYFSETQRNKGNFPGRFSGRQFSNSRSEMNVSTLELGDSALYLCASSAQGAGDTEAFFGQGTRLTVV.

Turning to this clone: At one boundary the junction diverges from the germline segment, which might be a read error. This chain links TRBV2 with TRBJ2-7; 10 positions match TRBD1. This CDR3 is built from 10 residues. CDR1 is SNHLY, CDR2 FYNNEI, per germline. This CDR3 is CASSRTGGHF. In nucleotides, the CDR3 is TGTGCCAGCAGTAGGACAGGGGGGCACTTC.

This clone was seen only once. The rearrangement joins TRBV28 to TRBJ1-1, with a weak D call TRBD1 (5 bases). The V gene lost 5 bases and the J gene lost 8 bases, with 18 bases spanning the gap. Germline CDR1 reads MDHEN; CDR2 reads SYDVKM. CDR3 length: 14 residues. The CDR3 DNA reads TGTGCCAGCAGTCCTGACAGCCACAGGACGGAAGCTTTCTTT. It translates to CASSPDSHRTEAFF.

This chain connects TRBV10-3 to TRBJ2-7, with 8 bases matching TRBD1. The CDR3 sequence is 15 residues long. The germline gives CDR1 ENHRY, CDR2 SYGVKD. Germline trimming cut 2 bases from V and 5 bases from J; bases unmatched to any gene: 8. The CDR3 spells CAISEGQGVSDEQYF. Here the CDR3 DNA reads TGTGCCATCAGTGAGGGACAGGGCGTCAGCGACGAGCAGTACTTC.

The genes are TRBV7-9 and TRBJ2-5; maybe TRBD2 (7 bases). Trimming stripped 8 bases from V and 1 base from J, with 20 bases between. This CDR3 is 16 amino acids long. Germline V gene lookup returns CDR1 SEHNR and CDR2 FQNEAQ (reference sequence). The CDR3 loop reads CASGLGGGGGQETQYF. Here the CDR3 DNA reads TGTGCCAGCGGATTGGGCGGGGGAGGGGGCCAAGAGACCCAGTACTTC.

This chain joins TRBV29-1 and TRBJ2-7; 7 positions match TRBD1. From germline, CDR1 is SQVTM and CDR2 ANQGSEA. The CDR3 is 13 residues long. V gave up 3 bases and J gave up 3 bases; unmatched junction bases: 5. In nucleotides, the CDR3 is TGCAGCGTTGACGACAGGGAAGGCTACGAGCAGTACTTC. Protein: CSVDDREGYEQYF.

This clone has a handful of counts. This chain links TRBV28 with TRBJ2-7, with D tentatively TRBD2 (5 bases). Germline V gene data show CDR1 as MDHEN and CDR2 as SYDVKM. CDR3 length equals 13 residues. V dropped 5 bases and J dropped 0 bases, with 8 bases sitting between them. CDR3 sequence: CASSLGLSYEQYF. The CDR3 coding sequence is TGTGCCAGCAGTCTAGGACTCTCCTACGAGCAGTACTTC.

J is TRBJ1-2 and V is TRBV5-1; the D is unclear. The CDR3 totals 15 residues. Germline lookup yields CDR1 SGHRS and CDR2 YFSETQ. V was pared by 1 base and J by 2 bases, with 12 bases between. The CDR3 here is CASSLQASTNYGYTF. Here the CDR3 DNA reads TGCGCCAGCAGCTTGCAGGCCAGCACGAACTATGGCTACACCTTC. The variable domain in full, with the rest retrieved from reference TRBV5-1 and TRBJ1-2, is KAGVTQTPRYLIKTRGQQVTLSCSPISGHRSVSWYQQTPGQGLQFLFEYFSETQRNKGNFPGRFSGRQFSNSRSEMNVSTLELGDSALYLCASSLQASTNYGYTFGSGTRLTVV.

A few counts support this clone. This chain joins TRBV6-6 and TRBJ1-4, with D tentatively TRBD1 (5 bases). This CDR3 has 16 amino acids. The germline V gene encodes CDR1 MNHNY and CDR2 SVGAGI (reference sequence). V was trimmed by 4 bases and J by 4 bases, leaving 16 bases between them. CDR3: CASSFTPGLVNEKLFF. CDR3 coding DNA: TGTGCCAGCAGTTTTACTCCAGGGTTGGTTAATGAAAAACTGTTTTTT.

The J gene is TRBJ1-5, the V gene TRBV7-8; tentatively, D is TRBD1 (6 bases). V lost 3 bases and J lost 4, with 10 bases in between. Germline CDR1 SGHVS, CDR2 FQNEAQ. The CDR3 extends over 14 amino acids. The CDR3 DNA follows: TGTGCCAGCAGCTTGAACACAGGGAATCAGCCCCAGCATTTT. Encoded protein: CASSLNTGNQPQHF.

Remarks on this clone: This CDR3 is also generated by other DNA sequences in the sample. This rearrangement joins TRBV7-2 to TRBJ2-7; 7 bases fit TRBD2. From germline, CDR1 is SGHTA and CDR2 FQGNSA. The CDR3 is made up of 15 amino acids. Germline trimming cut 2 bases from V and 2 bases from J; bases unmatched to any gene: 6. In DNA form, the CDR3 reads TGTGCCAGCAGCTTACGGGGGGTAGGGGCCTACGAGCAGTACTTC. Protein: CASSLRGVGAYEQYF.

In nucleotides, the CDR3 is TGTGCCAGCAGCGCGCGAGGGACTCTGAACACTGAAGCTTTCTTT. It is translated as CASSARGTLNTEAFF. The chain links TRBV9 to TRBJ1-1, with D possibly being TRBD1 (5 bases). Germline CDR1 SGDLS, CDR2 YYNGEE. This CDR3 has 15 amino acids. V gave up 3 bases and J gave up 0 bases, with 12 bases separating them.

The chain employs TRBV29-1 and TRBJ2-7; possibly TRBD2 for D (5 bases). CDR1 SQVTM and CDR2 ANQGSEA come from the germline V gene. V lost 6 bases and J lost 12, with 21 bases in between. The CDR3 contains 12 residues. The CDR3 nucleotides are TGCAGCGTAGACTCCCGGGAAGGGTTTTTGTACTTC. Amino acids: CSVDSREGFLYF.

This clone was recorded once. The chain has TRBV7-2 and TRBJ2-2, with 11 bases aligning to TRBD2. This CDR3 is built from 17 residues. Germline lookup yields CDR1 SGHTA and CDR2 FQGNSA. With 5 bases clipped from V and 7 bases from J, the junction kept 12 bases outside the gene matches. The CDR3 here is CASSPRWTSGFGGELFF. The DNA of the CDR3 is TGTGCCAGCAGCCCGAGATGGACTAGCGGGTTCGGCGGGGAGCTGTTTTTT.

This chain joins TRBV10-3 and TRBJ2-7, with D perhaps TRBD2 (6 bases). CDR3 length equals 14 residues. Germline V gene data show CDR1 as ENHRY and CDR2 as SYGVKD. V gave up 4 bases and J gave up 2 bases, with 12 bases separating them. The DNA of the CDR3 is TGTGCCATCAGTGGTGGGACTCTGACCTACGAGCAGTACTTC. Its translation: CAISGGTLTYEQYF.

V is TRBV5-1 and J is TRBJ2-7, with 7 bases identical to TRBD1. The CDR3 is 14 residues long. Germline trimming cut 0 bases from V and 4 bases from J; bases unmatched to any gene: 4. Germline V lookup: CDR1 SGHRS, CDR2 YFSETQ. The CDR3 here is CASSLETGWYEQYF. The CDR3 bases are TGCGCCAGCAGCTTGGAGACAGGGTGGTACGAGCAGTACTTC.

The V call is TRBV19, the J call TRBJ1-1, with a tentative D call TRBD1 (5 bases). CDR3 length: 12 residues. Trimming stripped 3 bases from V and 10 bases from J, with 12 bases between. CDR1 is LNHDA and CDR2 is SQIVND in the germline V gene (reference sequence). The CDR3 sequence is CASSIVGPGAFF. The CDR3 nucleotides read TGTGCCAGTAGTATTGTGGGGCCGGGAGCTTTCTTT.

This chain connects TRBV4-2 to TRBJ1-6; D unclear. The CDR3 contains 15 residues. Germline CDR1 is LGHNA and CDR2 is YNFKEQ. The V gene lost 0 bases and the J gene lost 8 bases, with 11 bases spanning the gap. Written as DNA, the CDR3 is TGTGCCAGCAGCCAAGATTGGCTGAGGGATTCACCCCTCCACTTT. This codes for CASSQDWLRDSPLHF.

CDR3 protein: CARGSLGGEEVYGYTF. CDR3 in DNA: TGTGCCAGGGGGAGCTTGGGAGGGGAAGAGGTATATGGCTACACCTTC. This rearrangement joins TRBV25-1 to TRBJ1-2; D may be TRBD1 (5 bases). Germline CDR1 and CDR2: MGHDK and SYGVNS. V lost 9 bases to trimming and J lost 5 bases, with 25 bases between them. The CDR3 consists of 16 residues.

Comments on this clone: In the same sample, other DNA sequences code for this CDR3. The genes are TRBV9 and TRBJ2-1; D possibly corresponds to TRBD2 (5 bases). The CDR3 loop spans 15 amino acids. V dropped 0 bases and J dropped 2 bases, with 9 bases sitting between them. Germline CDR1 SGDLS, CDR2 YYNGEE. CDR3 nucleotide sequence: TGTGCCAGCAGCGTAGGAGGGCTAGCCTACAATGAGCAGTTCTTC. Amino acid sequence: CASSVGGLAYNEQFF.

The J gene is TRBJ2-7, the V gene TRBV15; perhaps TRBD1 as D (5 bases). The CDR3 extends over 15 amino acids. V was trimmed by 0 bases and J by 6 bases, leaving 15 bases between them. CDR1 and CDR2 (germline): LNHNV, YYDKDF (reference sequence). The CDR3 here is CATSRDRQTLGEQYF. DNA for the CDR3: TGTGCCACCAGCAGAGATAGACAGACATTGGGCGAGCAGTACTTC.

The gene calls are TRBV15 and TRBJ1-2; D perhaps matches TRBD1 (5 bases). This CDR3 region has 12 residues. CDR1 and CDR2 from the germline V gene are LNHNV and YYDKDF (reference sequence). V was clipped by 0 bases and J by 8 bases, with 7 bases between them. The CDR3: CATSRDQGGYTF. DNA of the CDR3: TGTGCCACCAGCAGAGACCAGGGCGGCTACACCTTC.

As to this clone: Distinct nucleotide sequences in the sample also encode this CDR3. The chain carries TRBV10-3 and TRBJ1-1, with D hard to call. The CDR3 consists of 11 residues. Germline CDR1 ENHRY, CDR2 SYGVKD. Trimming cost V 4 bases and J 11 bases, with 11 bases left between them. DNA of the CDR3: TGTGCCATCAGTGTCCCCGGGAAGGCTTTCTTT. Protein: CAISVPGKAFF.

CDR3 bases: TGTGCCAGCAGGACCGGGACAGACATGAACACTGAAGCTTTCTTT. As protein: CASRTGTDMNTEAFF. The chain couples TRBV7-9 to TRBJ1-1, with 7 bases aligning to TRBD1. Trimming at V came to 6 bases and at J to 0 bases, leaving 7 bases not matched to a gene. The CDR3 length is 15 residues. CDR1 SEHNR and CDR2 FQNEAQ come from the germline V gene (reference sequence).

The genes are TRBV19 and TRBJ1-5; D unclear. The CDR3 has 16 residues. Trimming pared 6 bases from V and 5 bases from J, leaving 20 bases between. CDR1 is LNHDA and CDR2 is SQIVND in the germline V gene (reference sequence). CDR3: CASSPATPPVDQPQHF. CDR3 in DNA: TGTGCCAGTAGCCCTGCCACCCCCCCGGTGGATCAGCCCCAGCATTTT.

The chain joins TRBV11-2 to TRBJ2-3; the D gene is possibly TRBD2 (5 bases). The CDR3 sequence is 16 residues long. Per germline, CDR1 SGHAT and CDR2 FQNNGV. Deletions cut 2 bases from V and 5 bases from J, with 17 bases between. Written as DNA, the CDR3 is TGTGCCAGCAGCTTAAAGGGTCTAGCTAAAGGAGATACGCAGTATTTT. Its protein product is CASSLKGLAKGDTQYF.

V and J are TRBV6-4 and TRBJ1-5; TRBD1 agrees at 10 bases. Trimming cost V 8 bases and J 4 bases; bases outside gene matches: 2. Per the germline V gene, CDR1 is MRHNA and CDR2 is SNTAGT. The CDR3 totals 13 residues. The CDR3 loop reads CASQDRGNQPQHF. The CDR3 region has the DNA TGTGCCAGCCAGGACAGGGGGAATCAGCCCCAGCATTTT.

The V and J genes are TRBV25-1 and TRBJ1-1, with TRBD1 identical over 8 bases. This CDR3 comprises 13 residues. The germline gives CDR1 MGHDK, CDR2 SYGVNS. V lost 6 bases to trimming and J lost 1 base; unmatched junction nucleotides: 1. The CDR3 protein is CASRDRGNTEAFF. CDR3 DNA: TGTGCCAGCAGAGACAGGGGGAACACTGAAGCTTTCTTT.

This chain links TRBV30 with TRBJ2-7, with 7 bases aligning to TRBD2. The CDR3 length is 14 residues. Trimming cost V 2 bases and J 1 base; bases outside gene matches: 5. CDR1 GTSNPN and CDR2 SVGIG come from the germline V gene (reference sequence). DNA of the CDR3: TGTGCCTGGAGTAGAAAGGGAGGGTCCTACGAGCAGTACTTC. This translates into CAWSRKGGSYEQYF.

The genes are TRBV29-1 and TRBJ2-7, with D unclear. Germline V CDR1 and CDR2: SQVTM, ANQGSEA. Trimming pared 7 bases from V and 3 bases from J, leaving 16 bases between. This CDR3 spans 13 amino acids. CDR3 sequence: CSAATQPGYEQYF. The CDR3 coding sequence is TGCAGCGCCGCGACTCAGCCCGGCTACGAGCAGTACTTC.

The chain carries TRBV7-2 and TRBJ2-5; TRBD2 agrees at 12 bases. Germline CDR1 is SGHTA and CDR2 is FQGNSA. The CDR3 spans 17 residues. Trimming cost V 2 bases and J 5 bases; bases outside gene matches: 9. CDR3 sequence: CASSLNGWTSGIETQYF. The CDR3 bases are TGTGCCAGCAGCTTAAATGGTTGGACTAGCGGGATTGAGACCCAGTACTTC.

The rearrangement joins TRBV15 to TRBJ1-3, with D unresolved. Trimming took 0 bases from V and 8 from J, leaving 8 bases between them. CDR1 is LNHNV, CDR2 YYDKDF, per germline (reference sequence). CDR3 length: 13 residues. DNA of the CDR3: TGTGCCACCAGCAGAGATATAGGAGACACCATATATTTT. Translation: CATSRDIGDTIYF. Together with reference TRBV15 and TRBJ1-3, the CDR3 gives the full variable domain: DAMVIQNPRYQVTQFGKPVTLSCSQTLNHNVMYWYQQKSSQAPKLLFHYYDKDFNNEADTPDNFQSRRPNTSFCFLDIRSPGLGDTAMYLCATSRDIGDTIYFGEGSWLTVV.